This entry lists 25 T cell receptor beta chains sequenced from one sample in a study of T cell changes during pregnancy in multiple sclerosis. Assay: immunoSEQ multiplex PCR; the TCRdb copy retains only in-frame clones and omits some. The data contain about 89,000 clones, roughly 94% of them seen just once; the ten biggest clones take up 0.7% to 0.95%. The sample here was peripheral blood, taken in the third trimester of pregnancy. Receptors were obtained from a female donor with multiple sclerosis, enrolled in a pregnancy study.

The V and J genes are TRBV4-3 and TRBJ1-1; tentative D call: TRBD1 (5 bases). CDR1 LGHNA and CDR2 YSLEER come from the germline V gene. V was clipped by 4 bases and J by 2 bases, with 11 bases between them. This CDR3 is 14 amino acids long. For the CDR3, the DNA is TGCGCCAGCAGCCGAGCGGGGGGAAACACTGAAGCTTTCTTT. This translates into CASSRAGGNTEAFF.

This clone was counted only a few times. The chain employs TRBV7-9 and TRBJ1-2, with 9 bases fitting TRBD1. The germline gives CDR1 SEHNR, CDR2 FQNEAQ (reference sequence). This CDR3 is built from 18 residues. With V trimmed by 5 bases and J by 4 bases, 17 bases remained unmatched. DNA of the CDR3: TGTGCCAGCAGCCGCCGTGGGACAGGGATAAGGGCGAGCTATGGCTACACCTTC. Translation: CASSRRGTGIRASYGYTF.

The chain employs TRBV9 and TRBJ2-1, with TRBD2 matching over 12 bases. After removal of 1 base from V and 6 bases from J, the junction contained 14 bases not matched to a gene. This CDR3 comprises 19 residues. The germline gives CDR1 SGDLS, CDR2 YYNGEE. The CDR3 DNA reads as TGTGCCAGCAGCGTAAAAACTAGCGGGAGGAGTCCCCTGGGCAATGAGCAGTTCTTC. Amino acid sequence: CASSVKTSGRSPLGNEQFF. Looking up the rest from reference TRBV9 and TRBJ2-1 gives the full variable domain: DSGVTQTPKHLITATGQRVTLRCSPRSGDLSVYWYQQSLDQGLQFLIQYYNGEERAKGNILERFSAQQFPDLHSELNLSSLELGDSALYFCASSVKTSGRSPLGNEQFFGPGTRLTVL.

The V and J genes are TRBV30 and TRBJ2-2; 10 nucleotides align to TRBD2. Germline V CDR1 and CDR2: GTSNPN, SVGIG (reference sequence). This CDR3 is built from 17 residues. V gave up 0 bases and J gave up 7 bases; unmatched junction bases: 11. The DNA of the CDR3 is TGTGCCTGGAGTGTATGGGCTAGCGGGAGTAGGATCGGGGAGCTGTTTTTT. This encodes CAWSVWASGSRIGELFF.

This chain joins TRBV28 and TRBJ2-3; a possible D gene is TRBD2 (6 bases). This CDR3 is 15 amino acids long. Germline V lookup: CDR1 MDHEN, CDR2 SYDVKM. V shed 5 bases and J shed 0 bases, with 12 bases lying between them. The CDR3 DNA reads TGTGCCAGCAGTACGGCAGGGACTAGCACAGATACGCAGTATTTT. It translates to CASSTAGTSTDTQYF.

The chain carries TRBV30 and TRBJ2-7; no firm D call. The CDR3 extends over 11 amino acids. Trimming shortened V by 3 bases and J by 3 bases, and 6 bases separated the two germline ends. Germline values: CDR1 GTSNPN, CDR2 SVGIG (reference sequence). The CDR3 DNA is TGTGCCTGGAGCCCGGGCTACGAGCAGTACTTC. It yields the protein CAWSPGYEQYF.

The chain recombines TRBV18 with TRBJ1-2; D ambiguous. V lost 3 bases, J lost 5 bases, and 10 bases lay in between. Germline lookup yields CDR1 KGHSH and CDR2 LQKENI. The CDR3 runs 13 residues. The CDR3 sequence: CASSPSERYGYTF. In DNA, the CDR3 is TGTGCCAGCTCACCCTCAGAGCGATATGGCTACACCTTC.

This chain uses TRBV25-1 with TRBJ2-1, with 7 bases aligning to TRBD1. CDR3 length: 14 residues. J gave up 5 bases and V 4 bases, and 5 bases lay outside the gene matches. CDR1 and CDR2 from the germline V gene are MGHDK and SYGVNS. The CDR3 region has the DNA TGTGCCAGCAGTGCTTGGACAGGACACAATGAGCAGTTCTTC. It yields the protein CASSAWTGHNEQFF. Full variable domain (missing parts from reference TRBV25-1 and TRBJ2-1): EADIYQTPRYLVIGTGKKITLECSQTMGHDKMYWYQQDPGMELHLIHYSYGVNSTEKGDLSSESTVSRIRTEHFPLTLESARPSHTSQYLCASSAWTGHNEQFFGPGTRLTVL.

The chain is built from TRBV7-3 and TRBJ1-1; 7 positions agree with TRBD1. The germline V gene has CDR1 SGHTA and CDR2 FQGTGA. CDR3 length equals 13 residues. Trimming took 5 bases from V and 11 from J; bases not matched to a gene: 11. The CDR3 bases are TGTGCCAGCAGCCCCCAGGGTGGACAGGCTGCTTTCTTT. Translating it yields CASSPQGGQAAFF.

This rearrangement joins TRBV19 to TRBJ2-2; 8 nucleotides agree with TRBD2. Germline lookup yields CDR1 LNHDA and CDR2 SQIVND (reference sequence). The CDR3 runs 15 residues. J gave up 5 bases and V 3 bases, and 5 bases lay outside the gene matches. CDR3 in amino acids: CASSMAASGTGELFF. The CDR3, as DNA: TGTGCCAGTAGTATGGCGGCTAGCGGGACCGGGGAGCTGTTTTTT.

The sample holds one count of this clone. This sequence joins TRBV28 and TRBJ2-5; 10 bases agree with TRBD2. The germline CDR1 and CDR2 sequences are MDHEN and SYDVKM. V gave up 3 bases and J gave up 0 bases; unmatched junction bases: 16. This CDR3 contains 20 residues. In nucleotides, the CDR3 is TGTGCCAGCAGTTTCGGGGGACGGAGACTAGCGGGCCCTTACCAAGAGACCCAGTACTTC. Its protein product is CASSFGGRRLAGPYQETQYF. Using reference TRBV28 and TRBJ2-5 for the parts outside the CDR3, the full variable domain is DVKVTQSSRYLVKRTGEKVFLECVQDMDHENMFWYRQDPGLGLRLIYFSYDVKMKEKGDIPEGYSVSREKKERFSLILESASTNQTSMYLCASSFGGRRLAGPYQETQYFGPGTRLLVL.

The chain couples TRBV5-1 to TRBJ2-1, with 9 bases that match TRBD2. The CDR3 is 14 residues long. In germline, CDR1 is SGHRS, CDR2 YFSETQ. J lost 3 bases, V lost 6 bases, and 4 bases had no gene match. In nucleotides, the CDR3 is TGCGCCAGCAAAAGGACTAGCGACTACAATGAGCAGTTCTTC. The encoded protein is CASKRTSDYNEQFF. Combining the CDR3 with reference TRBV5-1 and TRBJ2-1 gives the whole variable domain KAGVTQTPRYLIKTRGQQVTLSCSPISGHRSVSWYQQTPGQGLQFLFEYFSETQRNKGNFPGRFSGRQFSNSRSEMNVSTLELGDSALYLCASKRTSDYNEQFFGPGTRLTVL.

The chain is built from TRBV6-4 and TRBJ2-2; no clear D. V lost 6 bases and J 0 bases, leaving 8 bases between the germline ends. Germline loops: CDR1 MRHNA, CDR2 SNTAGT. This CDR3 is built from 14 residues. Written as DNA, the CDR3 is TGTGCCAGCAGCAACAGTGCGAACACCGGGGAGCTGTTTTTT. Its translation: CASSNSANTGELFF.

The chain links TRBV7-7 to TRBJ2-7; possible D gene TRBD1, 5 bases. V was pared by 1 base and J by 5 bases, with 9 bases between. The V gene's germline CDR1 is SSHAT and CDR2 FNYEAQ (reference sequence). The CDR3 extends over 13 amino acids. In nucleotides, the CDR3 is TGTGCCAGCAGCTTAGAGGGCAGGGACGAGCAGTACTTC. Translation gives CASSLEGRDEQYF.

This chain uses TRBV6-5 with TRBJ2-1; the D gene is possibly TRBD2 (5 bases). The ends were cut back, 6 bases at V and 8 bases at J, with 20 bases in the middle. Germline-derived CDR1 and CDR2 are MNHEY and SVGAGI. The length of the CDR3 is 15 residues. In DNA form, the CDR3 reads TGTGCCAGCAGCCCCTCGGGCCGGAGGAGTGATGAGCAGTTCTTC. Amino acid sequence: CASSPSGRRSDEQFF.

The chain has TRBV12-5 and TRBJ1-5; D is unclear. The V end was cut by 2 bases, the J end by 7 bases, with 21 bases between. This CDR3 is 17 amino acids long. Germline V gene sequence: CDR1 LGHNT, CDR2 FRNRAP. The DNA for the CDR3 is TGTGCTAGTGGTTTGTTCCCCCCCCCGCGACGAGGGCAGCCCCAGCATTTT. Amino acids: CASGLFPPPRRGQPQHF.

The genes are TRBV4-1 and TRBJ2-7, with TRBD1 matching 10 bases. CDR1 is MGHRA and CDR2 is YSYEKL in the germline V gene. The CDR3 contains 15 residues. The J segment lost 7 bases and the V segment lost 4 bases, leaving 10 bases of the junction unmatched. This CDR3 reads CASSPPGQGMVEQYF. CDR3 sequence (DNA): TGCGCCAGCAGCCCCCCGGGACAGGGGATGGTTGAGCAGTACTTC.

This rearrangement joins TRBV5-6 to TRBJ1-1, with 7 bases lining up with TRBD1. CDR1 is SGHDT and CDR2 is YYEEEE in the germline V gene. The length of the CDR3 is 14 residues. V lost 5 bases to trimming and J lost 1 base; unmatched junction nucleotides: 5. The CDR3 nucleotides are TGTGCCAGCAGTAGGGACAGAAAGAACACTGAAGCTTTCTTT. It is translated as CASSRDRKNTEAFF.

The chain recombines TRBV5-1 with TRBJ2-2; 12 bases fit TRBD2. Trimming removed 4 bases from V and 1 base from J; junction bases left unmatched: 11. The CDR3 loop spans 19 amino acids. The germline CDR1 and CDR2 sequences are SGHRS and YFSETQ. The CDR3 DNA reads as TGCGCCAGCAGCCCCTCCGGGACTAGCGGGCGGCTGAACACCGGGGAGCTGTTTTTT. Translation gives CASSPSGTSGRLNTGELFF.

The chain recombines TRBV6-6 with TRBJ2-7; the D gene is possibly TRBD2 (5 bases). Looked up from germline, CDR1 is MNHNY and CDR2 is SVGAGI (reference sequence). This CDR3 spans 12 amino acids. Trimming cost V 0 bases and J 10 bases, with 10 bases left between them. This CDR3 reads CASSYSKGVQYF. The CDR3 coding sequence is TGTGCCAGCAGTTACTCGAAGGGAGTTCAGTACTTC.

The V and J genes are TRBV4-1 and TRBJ2-7; D not certain. V dropped 1 base and J dropped 2 bases, with 6 bases sitting between them. CDR3 length: 13 amino acids. The germline CDR1 and CDR2 sequences are MGHRA and YSYEKL. CDR3 protein: CASSQGAPYEQYF. The DNA for the CDR3 is TGCGCCAGCAGCCAAGGGGCCCCCTACGAGCAGTACTTC.

V is TRBV28 and J is TRBJ2-1; 12 bases are a match to TRBD2. From germline, CDR1 is MDHEN and CDR2 SYDVKM. V gave up 3 bases and J gave up 12 bases; unmatched junction bases: 9. The CDR3 totals 15 residues. Here the CDR3 reads CASSLYLAGGGRQFF. DNA for the CDR3: TGTGCCAGCAGTTTGTACCTAGCGGGAGGGGGGCGGCAGTTCTTC.

J is TRBJ2-5 and V is TRBV6-6; the D gene is possibly TRBD1 (6 bases). Germline-derived CDR1 and CDR2 are MNHNY and SVGAGI (reference sequence). Deletions cut 5 bases from V and 2 bases from J, with 15 bases between. This CDR3 has 15 amino acids. The CDR3 loop reads CASSPRTASQETQYF. Here the CDR3 DNA reads TGTGCCAGCAGTCCCCGGACAGCGTCACAAGAGACCCAGTACTTC.

The chain recombines TRBV28 with TRBJ1-4; D remains unclear. Between the trimmed V and J ends, which lost 6 bases and 5 bases, there was a span of 13 bases. The CDR3 sequence is 14 residues long. Per the germline V gene, CDR1 is MDHEN and CDR2 is SYDVKM. The DNA of the CDR3 is TGTGCCAGCAGCTATCGGCGCAGGAATGAAAAACTGTTTTTT. Protein sequence: CASSYRRRNEKLFF.

V and J are TRBV18 and TRBJ1-5; 12 positions match TRBD1. The CDR3 covers 18 residues. The J segment lost 1 base and the V segment lost 2 bases, leaving 6 bases of the junction unmatched. Germline V gene data show CDR1 as KGHSH and CDR2 as LQKENI. In DNA form, the CDR3 reads TGTGCCAGCTCACCAGCGGGACAGGGGGCAAGGAGCAATCAGCCCCAGCATTTT. Protein product: CASSPAGQGARSNQPQHF.